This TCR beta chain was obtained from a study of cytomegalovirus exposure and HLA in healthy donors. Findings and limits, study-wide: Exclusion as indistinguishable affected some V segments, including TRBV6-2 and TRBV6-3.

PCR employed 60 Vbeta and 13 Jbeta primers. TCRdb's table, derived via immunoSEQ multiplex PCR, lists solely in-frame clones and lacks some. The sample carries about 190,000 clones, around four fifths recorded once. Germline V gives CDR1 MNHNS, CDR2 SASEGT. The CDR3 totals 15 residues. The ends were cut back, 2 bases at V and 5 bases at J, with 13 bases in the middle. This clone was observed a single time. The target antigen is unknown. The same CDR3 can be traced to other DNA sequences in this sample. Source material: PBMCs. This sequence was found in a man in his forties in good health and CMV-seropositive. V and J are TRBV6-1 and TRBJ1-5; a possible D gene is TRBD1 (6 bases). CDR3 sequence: CASSELGQGYQPQHF. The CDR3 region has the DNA TGTGCCAGCAGTGAATTAGGGCAGGGGTATCAGCCCCAGCATTTT.